This paragraph reports one TCR beta chain. Antigen: not known. The germline V gene encodes CDR1 MNHEY and CDR2 SVGEGT. CDR3 length equals 15 residues. The V and J ends lost 0 bases and 4 bases respectively, with 12 bases between them. Profiled with immunoSEQ multiplex PCR; TCRdb holds only in-frame clones, not every one. The data contain 80,000 or so clones, nearly 90% of them singletons. This entry belongs to a study of T cell responses to AZD1222 COVID-19 vaccine. Findings and caveats of the study: The sample set comprised mostly white British donors with more females, and clonal diversity was possibly underestimated. Only 6 or 7 people who got AZD1222 tested seropositive at baseline. Samples come after the peak T cell response, not at day 14. Spike-specific TCRs gained breadth and depth after people received two AZD1222 doses.

V usage is TRBV6-2 or TRBV6-3 and J usage is TRBJ2-5; no firm D call. Specimen: peripheral blood, collected on day 0 of AZD1222 vaccination. This TCR derives from an adult in good health. This chain's CDR3 is CASSYSLDRVETQYF. The CDR3 DNA reads as TGTGCCAGCAGTTACTCTCTTGACCGGGTAGAGACCCAGTACTTC.